This T cell receptor (beta chain) was recovered during a study of shared clonotypes between healthy human individuals. Trimming took off 0 bases at V and 2 bases at J, with 10 bases between the two ends. This CDR3 is built from 15 residues. Per the germline V gene, CDR1 is KGHSH and CDR2 is LQKENI. Regarding the study as a whole: The represented genetic and exposure-history diversity was limited by the small number of donors.

Every immunoSEQ plate was one replicate of a subset's evenly spread DNA. Clones were read by immunoSEQ multiplex PCR, and TCRdb kept only the in-frame ones, dropping some. The sample holds about 2.4 million clones; approximately 93% are singletons and the top ten take more than 0.35%. Concerning this clone: Its antigen is unknown.

The sequencing input was naive CD4+ T cells from PBMCs. Noted subset: CD45RA+ positively selected. The source of this sequence is a man between 18 and 35 years old in good health. Some clones in this sample may be carry-over from other donors' samples. This chain connects TRBV18 to TRBJ2-5; unclear D gene. The CDR3 spells CASSPPGRPQETQYF. CDR3 DNA sequence: TGTGCCAGCTCACCACCGGGCAGGCCTCAAGAGACCCAGTACTTC.